Listed here are 17 T cell receptor beta chains from one sample, sequenced in a study of human T cells and chemical hapten exposure. Sample time point: patch test 2, 6 weeks after DPC sensitization. The treatment denotes: therapeutic diphenylcyclopropenone sensitization with weekly scalp DPC. TCRdb re-analysed the RACE reads in MiXCR, keeping a single row per CDR3 protein. Seen here are around 99,000 distinct CDR3 sequences, 9.5% to 12% observed once, and the top ten hold under 2.5%. The source was whole blood, collected in connection with sensitization to the hapten diphenylcyclopropenone (DPC). The receptors here all came from a middle-aged man with alopecia areata. Some clones in this sample may be carry-over from other donors' samples.

The V gene is TRBV30, the J gene TRBJ2-2, with a weak D call TRBD1 (5 bases). Germline V gives CDR1 GTSNPN, CDR2 SVGIG (reference sequence). Trimming pared 5 bases from V and 4 bases from J, leaving 23 bases between. CDR3 length equals 17 residues. This CDR3 reads CAWSGPRGRVATGELFF. DNA of the CDR3: TGTGCCTGGTCGGGTCCTCGCGGCAGGGTTGCCACCGGGGAGCTGTTTTTT.

Many counts were recorded for this clonotype. The chain employs TRBV4-3 and TRBJ2-1; no reliable D call. Germline V gene data show CDR1 as LGHNA and CDR2 as YSLEER. Trimming removed 4 bases at V and 0 bases at J, with 10 bases between. The CDR3 totals 15 residues. CDR3 bases: TGCGCCAGCAGCCCAGGACGGAGCTCCTACAATGAGCAGTTCTTC. As protein: CASSPGRSSYNEQFF.

In its sample, this clonotype was seen many times. The gene calls are TRBV5-1 and TRBJ1-1; 12 bases align to TRBD1. The V and J ends lost 0 bases and 6 bases, in that order; junction bases with no gene match: 6. Germline V gene sequence: CDR1 SGHRS, CDR2 YFSETQ. The CDR3 contains 16 residues. In nucleotides, the CDR3 is TGCGCCAGCAGCTTGGTTGGGACAGGGGGCGGAGCTGAAGCTTTCTTT. Its protein product is CASSLVGTGGGAEAFF.

This chain joins TRBV7-2 and TRBJ1-6; 7 nucleotides match TRBD1. Germline values: CDR1 SGHTA, CDR2 FQGNSA. CDR3 length: 16 residues. V shed 0 bases and J 8 bases; nucleotides not matched to a gene: 7. CDR3 sequence (DNA): TGTGCCAGCAGCTTAGCGGCGAGACAGGGTTATTCACCCCTCCACTTT. Protein sequence: CASSLAARQGYSPLHF.

This clonotype was found a few times. This chain connects TRBV5-1 to TRBJ2-3; 8 nucleotides agree with TRBD1. The CDR3 totals 14 residues. Germline V gene data show CDR1 as SGHRS and CDR2 as YFSETQ. With 6 bases clipped from V and 4 bases from J, the junction kept 7 bases outside the gene matches. The CDR3 here is CASTMDRVPDTQYF. The CDR3 coding sequence is TGCGCCAGCACGATGGACAGGGTACCAGATACGCAGTATTTT.

This clonotype was found many times. The rearrangement uses TRBV7-2 and TRBJ1-1; 8 nucleotides match TRBD1. The CDR3 has 16 amino acids. CDR1 and CDR2 (germline): SGHTA, FQGNSA. Trimming cost V 1 base and J 3 bases; bases outside gene matches: 7. DNA for the CDR3: TGTGCCAGCAGCTTAGGGACAGGGCGGGTTCACACTGAAGCTTTCTTT. Translation gives CASSLGTGRVHTEAFF.

This clonotype was seen a handful of times. V gene TRBV20-1 combines with J gene TRBJ2-1, with 10 bases fitting TRBD2. This CDR3 region has 15 residues. CDR1 and CDR2 (germline): DFQATT, SNEGSKA (reference sequence). Germline trimming cut 5 bases from V and 1 base from J; bases unmatched to any gene: 5. The CDR3 is CSADVLAGSYNEQFF. In DNA, the CDR3 is TGCAGTGCTGACGTACTAGCGGGGTCCTACAATGAGCAGTTCTTC.

This rearrangement joins TRBV27 to TRBJ1-5; 11 nucleotides line up with TRBD1. Trimming cost V 2 bases and J 4 bases; bases outside gene matches: 1. This CDR3 comprises 15 residues. Germline CDR1 and CDR2: MNHEY and SMNVEV (reference sequence). Here the CDR3 DNA reads TGTGCCAGCAGTTTAGGGACAGGGGGTAATCAGCCCCAGCATTTT. Protein: CASSLGTGGNQPQHF.

Only a few counts were recorded for this clonotype. This chain connects TRBV20-1 to TRBJ2-3; TRBD2 matches at 7 bases. After removal of 1 base from V and 2 bases from J, the junction contained 6 bases not matched to a gene. The length of the CDR3 is 15 residues. Germline V lookup: CDR1 DFQATT, CDR2 SNEGSKA (reference sequence). This CDR3 is CSARGAGVPTDTQYF. The CDR3 DNA reads TGCAGTGCTAGAGGCGCGGGAGTCCCCACAGATACGCAGTATTTT.

This clonotype was detected ten times or more. The genes are TRBV20-1 and TRBJ2-3; TRBD2 agrees at 13 bases. J lost 3 bases, V lost 6 bases, and 9 bases had no gene match. The CDR3 extends over 16 amino acids. The germline gives CDR1 DFQATT, CDR2 SNEGSKA (reference sequence). This CDR3 is CSASGRTSGSTDTQYF. The CDR3 DNA reads as TGCAGTGCCAGTGGGAGGACTAGCGGGAGTACAGATACGCAGTATTTT.

This clonotype was recorded a few times. The chain combines TRBV20-1 with TRBJ1-4; D perhaps matches TRBD1 (6 bases). Trimming pared 2 bases from V and 4 bases from J, leaving 14 bases between. The CDR3 has 15 residues. Germline loops: CDR1 DFQATT, CDR2 SNEGSKA (reference sequence). The DNA of the CDR3 is TGCAGTGCTAGACCCTCAGACAGGAGTAATGAAAAACTGTTTTTT. The encoded protein is CSARPSDRSNEKLFF.

The rearrangement uses TRBV27 and TRBJ2-1; perhaps TRBD2 as D (5 bases). Looked up from germline, CDR1 is MNHEY and CDR2 is SMNVEV (reference sequence). V lost 2 bases and J lost 2, with 7 bases in between. This CDR3 has 14 amino acids. The CDR3 reads CASSLQAAYNEQFF. In DNA, the CDR3 is TGTGCCAGCAGTTTACAAGCGGCCTACAATGAGCAGTTCTTC.

CDR3 residues: CASSPGLSLYHEQYV. The CDR3 region has the DNA TGTGCCAGCAGTCCGGGCCTCAGTCTGTACCACGAGCAGTACGTC. This chain uses TRBV12-3 or TRBV12-4 with TRBJ2-7; D is unclear. This CDR3 has 15 amino acids. Trimming cost V 5 bases and J 5 bases, with 19 bases left between them.

This clonotype was seen more than once but under ten times. CDR3 nucleotide sequence: TGTGCCAGACCGGACACGAACACCGGGGAGCTGTTTTTT. Its translation is CARPDTNTGELFF. This chain links TRBV12-3 or TRBV12-4 with TRBJ2-2; weak D call: TRBD1 (5 bases). With 9 bases removed from V and 0 bases from J, the gap between germline ends came to 8 bases. The length of the CDR3 is 13 residues.

V usage is TRBV20-1 and J usage is TRBJ2-3, with D perhaps TRBD2 (6 bases). Trimming pared 6 bases from V and 7 bases from J, leaving 14 bases between. This CDR3 contains 12 residues. Germline CDR1 DFQATT, CDR2 SNEGSKA (reference sequence). For the CDR3, the DNA is TGCAGTGCCGCGACTAGTAGTTATACGCAGTATTTT. This translates into CSAATSSYTQYF.

This clonotype was counted a few times. The chain has TRBV7-9 and TRBJ2-2; D is uncertain. The CDR3 consists of 11 residues. Germline CDR1 reads SEHNR; CDR2 reads FQNEAQ (reference sequence). The CDR3: CATGYTGELFF. As DNA, the CDR3 is TGTGCAACCGGGTACACCGGGGAGCTGTTTTTT.

This clonotype occurred many times. The chain links TRBV29-1 to TRBJ2-2; D is tentatively TRBD1 or TRBD2 (5 bases each). This CDR3 has 15 residues. CDR1 is SQVTM and CDR2 is ANQGSEA in the germline V gene. V was pared by 5 bases and J by 0 bases, with 13 bases between. CDR3 bases: TGCAGCGTTACCCCGGGACCCTCGAACACCGGGGAGCTGTTTTTT. Translating it yields CSVTPGPSNTGELFF.